The rows below give T cell receptor beta chains drawn from one sample of a study of resident and recirculating memory T cells in vitiligo. The repertoire was sequenced with immunoSEQ multiplex PCR; TCRdb's copy has only in-frame clones and lacks some. The top ten clones hold 4% to 5.5% of a sample with 65,000 to 80,000 clones, about 91% of them seen once. The sequencing sample was made of blood. The source is a male donor with vitiligo. Each CDR3 is given with its conserved first and last residue. A D gene is named only where the DNA matches it firmly. Some rows mark clone size as missing; the rest say once, few, many or name a class of expanded clone.

size: -; D: TRBD1; J: TRBJ2-1; V: TRBV28; CDR3: CASTILGQGSNEQFF; DNA: TGTGCCAGCACTATCTTGGGACAGGGGAGCAATGAGCAGTTCTTC
size: -; D: -; J: TRBJ2-7; V: TRBV5-1; CDR3: CASKRKPTSSYEQYF; DNA: TGCGCCAGCAAGCGGAAACCGACGAGCTCCTACGAGCAGTACTTC
size: -; D: TRBD1; J: TRBJ2-3; V: TRBV5-1; CDR3: CASSRDGGTGGTDTQYF; DNA: TGCGCCAGCAGCCGGGACGGCGGGACAGGAGGCACAGATACGCAGTATTTT
size: -; D: -; J: TRBJ1-2; V: TRBV9; CDR3: CASSVAGAPNYGYTF; DNA: TGTGCCAGCAGCGTAGCCGGAGCCCCTAACTATGGCTACACCTTC
size: -; D: TRBD1; J: TRBJ2-5; V: TRBV6-5; CDR3: CASSYSGRGETQYF; DNA: TGTGCCAGCAGTTACTCGGGCAGGGGGGAGACCCAGTACTTC
size: -; D: -; J: TRBJ1-2; V: TRBV6-5; CDR3: CASSYLGGLGYTF; DNA: TGTGCCAGCAGTTACTTGGGGGGATTAGGCTACACCTTC
size: -; D: -; J: TRBJ1-4; V: TRBV5-1; CDR3: CASSYLGRGNEKLFF; DNA: TGCGCCAGCAGCTACCTTGGGAGGGGTAATGAAAAACTGTTTTTT
size: -; D: TRBD1; J: TRBJ2-6; V: TRBV19; CDR3: CASSIRQGADAGANVLTF; DNA: TGTGCCAGTAGTATACGACAGGGGGCTGATGCTGGGGCCAACGTCCTGACTTTC
size: -; D: -; J: TRBJ2-7; V: TRBV4-1; CDR3: CASSQVLGAESEQYF; DNA: TGCGCCAGCAGCCAAGTTCTGGGGGCCGAATCCGAGCAGTACTTC
size: -; D: -; J: TRBJ1-5; V: TRBV28; CDR3: CASSLATGSNQPQHF; DNA: TGTGCCAGCAGTTTAGCTACCGGTAGCAATCAGCCCCAGCATTTT
size: -; D: -; J: TRBJ1-1; V: TRBV10-3; CDR3: CAISELQGTGNTEAFF; DNA: TGTGCCATCAGTGAGCTGCAGGGGACGGGAAACACTGAAGCTTTCTTT
size: once; D: TRBD1; J: TRBJ2-3; V: TRBV7-8; CDR3: CASSIRDRVGDTQYF; DNA: TGTGCCAGCAGCATCCGGGACAGGGTCGGAGATACGCAGTATTTT
size: -; D: TRBD2; J: TRBJ2-7; V: TRBV11-2; CDR3: CASRRLASYEQYF; DNA: TGTGCCAGCAGGAGACTAGCAAGCTACGAGCAGTACTTC
size: -; D: TRBD2; J: TRBJ2-5; V: TRBV29-1; CDR3: CSPWGWGTSSFPRRSETQYF; DNA: TGCAGCCCGTGGGGGTGGGGGACTAGCTCCTTCCCACGTCGTTCTGAGACCCAGTACTTC
size: -; D: TRBD1; J: TRBJ1-4; V: TRBV9; CDR3: CASSSFGGTGFEKLFF; DNA: TGTGCCAGCAGCTCATTCGGGGGGACAGGGTTTGAAAAACTGTTTTTT
size: -; D: TRBD2; J: TRBJ2-1; V: TRBV9; CDR3: CASSVALAGDPYNEQFF; DNA: TGTGCCAGCAGCGTAGCTCTAGCGGGAGACCCTTACAATGAGCAGTTCTTC
size: -; D: TRBD1; J: TRBJ2-2; V: TRBV30; CDR3: CAWSLMGLQGEPGELFF; DNA: TGTGCCTGGAGCCTTATGGGGCTACAGGGGGAACCCGGGGAGCTGTTTTTT
size: -; D: -; J: TRBJ2-2; V: TRBV28; CDR3: CATEVVALNTGELFF; DNA: TGTGCCACCGAGGTGGTAGCTCTGAACACCGGGGAGCTGTTTTTT
size: -; D: -; J: TRBJ2-3; V: TRBV7-6; CDR3: CASSLGSGGDGEDTQYF; DNA: TGTGCCAGCAGCTTAGGTTCGGGCGGGGACGGTGAAGATACGCAGTATTTT
size: -; D: -; J: TRBJ2-4; V: TRBV2; CDR3: CASSERGRGDIQYF; DNA: TGTGCCAGCAGTGAGCGGGGTCGTGGGGACATTCAGTACTTC
size: once; D: TRBD1; J: TRBJ2-5; V: TRBV5-1; CDR3: CASNVGQTQETQYF; DNA: TGCGCCAGCAACGTGGGACAGACCCAAGAGACCCAGTACTTC
size: -; D: -; J: TRBJ2-5; V: TRBV18; CDR3: CASSPVEETQYF; DNA: TGTGCCAGCTCACCGGTTGAGGAGACCCAGTACTTC
size: -; D: TRBD1; J: TRBJ2-4; V: TRBV5-4; CDR3: CASSPRGTAHRYF; DNA: TGTGCCAGCAGTCCTAGAGGGACAGCCCATCGGTACTTC
size: -; D: -; J: TRBJ1-5; V: TRBV10-2; CDR3: CASSGGAGNQPQHF; DNA: TGCGCCAGCAGTGGCGGGGCAGGCAATCAGCCCCAGCATTTT
size: once; D: TRBD2; J: TRBJ2-3; V: TRBV4-2; CDR3: CASSRPGLAGGPEPDTQYF; DNA: TGTGCCAGCAGCCGACCCGGACTAGCGGGAGGCCCAGAACCAGATACGCAGTATTTT
size: -; D: TRBD2; J: TRBJ2-7; V: TRBV5-4; CDR3: CASRPGTSGPGAEQYF; DNA: TGTGCCAGCAGGCCCGGGACTAGCGGTCCGGGGGCCGAGCAGTACTTC
size: -; D: TRBD2; J: TRBJ2-7; V: TRBV28; CDR3: CASSLGLAGAYEQYF; DNA: TGTGCCAGCAGCTTAGGGCTAGCGGGAGCCTACGAGCAGTACTTC
size: -; D: TRBD1; J: TRBJ2-7; V: TRBV7-6; CDR3: CASSTPGTGPYEQYF; DNA: TGTGCCAGCAGCACACCCGGGACAGGTCCTTACGAGCAGTACTTC
size: -; D: -; J: TRBJ1-2; V: TRBV28; CDR3: CASLPVGLANYGYTF; DNA: TGTGCCAGCCTTCCGGTCGGGTTAGCTAACTATGGCTACACCTTC
size: -; D: TRBD1; J: TRBJ1-5; V: TRBV28; CDR3: CASSSGGSNQPQHF; DNA: TGTGCCAGCAGTTCAGGGGGAAGCAATCAGCCCCAGCATTTT
size: -; D: TRBD2; J: TRBJ2-7; V: TRBV5-1; CDR3: CASSLTSGSIEQYF; DNA: TGCGCCAGCAGCTTGACTAGCGGGAGCATCGAGCAGTACTTC
size: once; D: -; J: TRBJ1-1; V: TRBV28; CDR3: CASGEMTLVF; DNA: TGTGCCAGCGGGGAGATGACTCTCGTCTTT
size: -; D: -; J: TRBJ2-3; V: TRBV7-2; CDR3: CASSLGGARRDTQYF; DNA: TGTGCCAGCAGCTTGGGGGGGGCCCGTAGGGATACGCAGTATTTT
size: medium-sized; D: -; J: TRBJ2-4; V: TRBV28; CDR3: CASSSGTSLGIQYF; DNA: TGTGCCAGCAGCTCCGGGACAAGCCTCGGCATTCAGTACTTC
size: -; D: -; J: TRBJ1-4; V: TRBV14; CDR3: CASSPAGTNEKLFF; DNA: TGTGCCAGCAGCCCAGCGGGAACTAATGAAAAACTGTTTTTT
size: -; D: -; J: TRBJ2-1; V: TRBV28; CDR3: CASSLTEGLFF; DNA: TGTGCCAGCAGTCTGACGGAGGGGCTGTTCTTC
size: -; D: TRBD1; J: TRBJ2-7; V: TRBV7-2; CDR3: CASSLAGHRGAFYEQYF; DNA: TGTGCCAGCAGCTTAGCCGGGCACAGGGGGGCATTCTACGAGCAGTACTTC
size: -; D: -; J: TRBJ1-2; V: TRBV10-3; CDR3: CAISESSRNYGYTF; DNA: TGTGCCATCAGTGAGTCGTCCAGGAACTATGGCTACACCTTC
size: -; D: -; J: TRBJ1-1; V: TRBV5-6; CDR3: CASRAGGAGTEAFF; DNA: TGTGCCAGCAGGGCGGGAGGGGCTGGTACTGAAGCTTTCTTT
size: -; D: -; J: TRBJ2-3; V: TRBV19; CDR3: CASSDRTPQDTQYF; DNA: TGTGCCAGTAGCGACAGGACCCCACAAGATACGCAGTATTTT
size: -; D: TRBD2; J: TRBJ2-7; V: TRBV11-3; CDR3: CASSLGAGDEQYF; DNA: TGTGCCAGCAGCTTAGGTGCGGGAGACGAGCAGTACTTC
size: -; D: TRBD2; J: TRBJ2-7; V: TRBV2; CDR3: CASRTQTSGSLREQYF; DNA: TGTGCCAGCAGGACCCAAACTAGCGGGAGTTTGCGCGAGCAGTACTTC
size: -; D: TRBD1; J: TRBJ1-4; V: TRBV4-1; CDR3: CASSQGQQNREKLFF; DNA: TGCGCCAGCAGCCAGGGACAGCAAAACAGAGAAAAACTGTTTTTT
size: -; D: -; J: TRBJ2-1; V: TRBV7-6; CDR3: CASSPRGGSYNEQFF; DNA: TGTGCCAGCAGCCCTAGAGGGGGCTCCTACAATGAGCAGTTCTTC
size: -; D: TRBD1; J: TRBJ2-5; V: TRBV19; CDR3: CARTPGGKTQYF; DNA: TGTGCCAGAACCCCAGGGGGAAAGACCCAGTACTTC
size: -; D: -; J: TRBJ1-2; V: TRBV7-2; CDR3: CASSPTGFGYTF; DNA: TGTGCCAGCAGCCCTACAGGGTTTGGCTACACCTTC
size: -; D: -; J: TRBJ1-1; V: TRBV28; CDR3: CASSLSIQGPVKRNTEAFF; DNA: TGTGCCAGCAGTTTGAGTATACAGGGTCCGGTGAAAAGAAACACTGAAGCTTTCTTT
size: -; D: -; J: TRBJ1-4; V: TRBV9; CDR3: CASSVDWARNEKLFF; DNA: TGTGCCAGCAGCGTAGATTGGGCACGGAATGAAAAACTGTTTTTT
size: -; D: -; J: TRBJ2-5; V: TRBV6-1; CDR3: CASSSQLKETQYF; DNA: TGTGCCAGCAGTTCACAGCTGAAAGAGACCCAGTACTTC
size: -; D: TRBD1; J: TRBJ1-1; V: TRBV19; CDR3: CASRRTGLNTEAFF; DNA: TGTGCCAGTAGGAGGACAGGGTTGAACACTGAAGCTTTCTTT
size: once; D: -; J: TRBJ2-5; V: TRBV7-8; CDR3: CASKEGSQETQYF; DNA: TGTGCCAGCAAGGAGGGGAGCCAAGAGACCCAGTACTTC